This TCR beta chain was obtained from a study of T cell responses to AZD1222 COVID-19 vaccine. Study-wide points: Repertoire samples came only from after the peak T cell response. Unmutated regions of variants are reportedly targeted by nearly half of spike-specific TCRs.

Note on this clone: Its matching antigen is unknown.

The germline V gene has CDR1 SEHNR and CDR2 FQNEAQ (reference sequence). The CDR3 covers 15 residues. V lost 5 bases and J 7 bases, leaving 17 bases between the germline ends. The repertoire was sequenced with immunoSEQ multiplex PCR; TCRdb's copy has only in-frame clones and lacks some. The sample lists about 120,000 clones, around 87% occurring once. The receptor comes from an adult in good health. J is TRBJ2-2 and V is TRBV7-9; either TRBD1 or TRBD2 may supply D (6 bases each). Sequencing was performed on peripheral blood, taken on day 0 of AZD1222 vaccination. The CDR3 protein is CASSVAGGEGGELFF. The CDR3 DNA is TGTGCCAGCAGCGTCGCCGGGGGCGAAGGCGGGGAGCTGTTTTTT.